This T cell receptor (beta chain) was identified in a study of shared clonotypes between healthy human individuals. At the level of the study: Plates per donor: three CD4 naive, three CD4 memory, two CD8 naive, one CD8 memory.

The CDR3 covers 12 residues. V lost 5 bases and J lost 6, with 10 bases in between. In germline, CDR1 is SGHVS, CDR2 FNYEAQ. Each PCR replicate from the sorted subsets contained 150 to 250 ng DNA, which is about 30,000 T cell genomes. As handled by the study authors: Junction-only immunoSEQ sequences carried no quality scores, so filtering differed. The method was immunoSEQ multiplex PCR; TCRdb's version includes in-frame clones alone and lacks a portion of them. From that table come the V and J calls and clone size; the DNA was used to work out D and trimming. The sample holds some 680,000 clones, less than 80% seen once.

The receptor's source is a woman aged 30 to 39 in good health. The sample consisted of memory CD4+ T cells sorted from blood. Subset specified: CD45RA-negative fraction. The V gene is TRBV7-6, the J gene TRBJ1-1; D gene unclear. CDR3 coding DNA: TGTGCCAGCAGCCCGCCGATGTCTGAAGCTTTCTTT. Amino acids: CASSPPMSEAFF.